One T cell receptor (beta chain) is described in this entry. The data were obtained in a study of blood T cell repertoires in COVID-19. Background on the study: Some COVID-19 samples were acute and others convalescent; all came from the United States, Italy and Spain. The analysed material was cDNA or gDNA that came from T cells, B-cell-depleted T cells, or PBMCs.

The authors' processing: Counts of nucleated cells, estimated from reference gene primer amplification, were obtained. Sequencing used immunoSEQ multiplex PCR; TCRdb keeps in-frame clones, though not all of them. That table gives V, J and clone size, and the DNA gave D and trimming. This sample has about 250,000 clones, with about 85% found just once. The material sequenced was peripheral blood. This sequence was found in a young man with active or convalescent COVID-19.

DNA for the CDR3: TGCGCCAGCAGCCCCGGTGAGACAGACAGAGAGCAGTTCTTC. As protein: CASSPGETDREQFF. This rearrangement joins TRBV5-1 to TRBJ2-1, with TRBD1 as a possible D gene (5 bases). Germline V gene lookup returns CDR1 SGHRS and CDR2 YFSETQ. This CDR3 spans 14 amino acids. V was cut by 4 bases and J by 10 bases, with 18 bases left in between. The variable domain in full, completed from reference TRBV5-1 and TRBJ2-1, reads KAGVTQTPRYLIKTRGQQVTLSCSPISGHRSVSWYQQTPGQGLQFLFEYFSETQRNKGNFPGRFSGRQFSNSRSEMNVSTLELGDSALYLCASSPGETDREQFFGPGTRLTVL.